Shown below are 23 T cell receptor beta chains from a single sample sequenced in a study of cytomegalovirus exposure and HLA in healthy donors. The assay was immunoSEQ multiplex PCR, and TCRdb's table has in-frame clones only and misses some. This table holds about 72,000 clones, about 93% found once. The sequencing sample was made of PBMCs. These TCRs come from a woman under 30 in good health and CMV-seropositive.

The genes are TRBV11-2 and TRBJ2-5; D unclear. V shed 1 base and J shed 7 bases, with 13 bases lying between them. The CDR3 covers 14 residues. Germline CDR1 is SGHAT and CDR2 is FQNNGV. CDR3 region: CASSLVQSVGTQYF. The CDR3 DNA is TGTGCCAGCAGCTTAGTACAGTCAGTAGGGACCCAGTACTTC.

This clone is a singleton in its sample. The rearrangement links TRBV7-9 to TRBJ2-1; 10 bases are a match to TRBD2. Unmatched junction bases numbered 6, after V lost 5 bases and J lost 5 bases. Germline values: CDR1 SEHNR, CDR2 FQNEAQ (reference sequence). CDR3 size: 15 residues. The chain's CDR3 is CASSAGLAADNEQFF. The CDR3 bases are TGTGCCAGCAGCGCAGGACTAGCGGCTGACAATGAGCAGTTCTTC. Filled out from reference TRBV7-9 and TRBJ2-1, the complete variable domain reads DTGVSQNPRHKITKRGQNVTFRCDPISEHNRLYWYRQTLGQGPEFLTYFQNEAQLEKSRLLSDRFSAERPKGSFSTLEIQRTEQGDSAMYLCASSAGLAADNEQFFGPGTRLTVL.

The chain uses TRBV2 and TRBJ2-6, with D tentatively TRBD1 (6 bases). The V gene's germline CDR1 is SNHLY and CDR2 FYNNEI. Trimming stripped 4 bases from V and 0 bases from J, with 19 bases between. The CDR3 covers 19 residues. CDR3 region: CASSGSGRGFYSGANVLTF. CDR3 nucleotides: TGTGCCAGCAGTGGGTCCGGCAGGGGTTTTTACTCTGGGGCCAACGTCCTGACTTTC.

Here the CDR3 DNA reads TGTGCCAGCAGCTTGTCTAGGACCTACGAGCAGTACTTC. Protein: CASSLSRTYEQYF. The chain recombines TRBV5-5 with TRBJ2-7; D is uncertain. The CDR3 is 13 residues long. V shed 1 base and J shed 2 bases, with 7 bases lying between them. Germline V gene lookup returns CDR1 SGHKS and CDR2 YYEKEE (reference sequence).

The V and J genes are TRBV7-9 and TRBJ1-2; D unresolved. The CDR3 consists of 14 residues. V lost 0 bases to trimming and J lost 8 bases, with 13 bases between them. The germline V gene encodes CDR1 SEHNR and CDR2 FQNEAQ (reference sequence). CDR3 region: CASSLASGMGGYTF. In DNA, the CDR3 is TGTGCCAGCAGCTTAGCGAGCGGGATGGGGGGCTACACCTTC. The full variable domain, its missing parts supplied by reference TRBV7-9 and TRBJ1-2, is DTGVSQNPRHKITKRGQNVTFRCDPISEHNRLYWYRQTLGQGPEFLTYFQNEAQLEKSRLLSDRFSAERPKGSFSTLEIQRTEQGDSAMYLCASSLASGMGGYTFGSGTRLTVV.

The CDR3: CSVDVSGYEGYTF. Here the CDR3 DNA reads TGCAGCGTTGATGTGTCAGGGTATGAAGGCTACACCTTC. This rearrangement joins TRBV29-1 to TRBJ1-2; D perhaps matches TRBD1 (5 bases). Trimming pared 3 bases from V and 8 bases from J, leaving 16 bases between. This CDR3 is built from 13 residues. Germline V gene data show CDR1 as SQVTM and CDR2 as ANQGSEA.

The V and J genes are TRBV2 and TRBJ2-5; 8 bases fit TRBD2. The V and J ends lost 3 bases and 2 bases, in that order; junction bases with no gene match: 8. The germline gives CDR1 SNHLY, CDR2 FYNNEI. The CDR3 totals 16 residues. The CDR3 region has the DNA TGTGCCAGCAGTGATAATACCGGACTAGCTCAAGAGACCCAGTACTTC. Amino acids: CASSDNTGLAQETQYF.

V gene TRBV6-5 combines with J gene TRBJ1-2, with 9 nucleotides matching TRBD1. The ends lost 4 bases at V and 7 bases at J; junction bases unmatched: 10. This CDR3 is 15 amino acids long. Germline V gene data show CDR1 as MNHEY and CDR2 as SVGAGI. CDR3 amino acids: CASSLQEDRGSGYTF. For the CDR3, the DNA is TGTGCCAGCAGTTTACAAGAGGACAGGGGAAGTGGCTACACCTTC.

J is TRBJ2-5 and V is TRBV11-3; D may be TRBD1 (5 bases). Trimming left V 6 bases short and J 3 bases short, with 14 bases between. The CDR3 is made up of 14 amino acids. The germline V gene has CDR1 SGHNT and CDR2 YENEEA. The CDR3, as DNA: TGTGCCAGCAGTACAGGCCTAGGGGAAGAGACCCAGTACTTC. Its protein product is CASSTGLGEETQYF. Complete variable domain (other parts from reference TRBV11-3 and TRBJ2-5): EAGVVQSPRYKIIEKKQPVAFWCNPISGHNTLYWYLQNLGQGPELLIRYENEEAVDDSQLPKDRFSAERLKGVDSTLKIQPAELGDSAVYLCASSTGLGEETQYFGPGTRLLVL.

The chain recombines TRBV10-1 with TRBJ2-3, with a tentative D call TRBD1 (5 bases). CDR1 and CDR2 from the germline V gene are WNHNN and SYGVQD (reference sequence). V lost 7 bases to trimming and J lost 1 base, with 12 bases between them. This CDR3 has 14 amino acids. This chain's CDR3 is CASTIDRGTDTQYF. The CDR3 DNA is TGCGCCAGCACTATTGACAGAGGCACAGATACGCAGTATTTT.

The V call is TRBV7-9, the J call TRBJ2-1, with 10 bases identical to TRBD1. Germline CDR1 and CDR2: SEHNR and FQNEAQ (reference sequence). With V trimmed by 4 bases and J by 4 bases, 4 bases remained unmatched. The CDR3 has 15 residues. This CDR3 reads CASSSGTGEYNEQFF. CDR3 in DNA: TGTGCCAGCAGCTCCGGGACAGGGGAGTACAATGAGCAGTTCTTC.

The V call is TRBV6-5, the J call TRBJ1-5; D gene unclear. Trimming removed 0 bases from V and 3 bases from J, with 6 bases in between. The CDR3 loop spans 14 amino acids. Germline loops: CDR1 MNHEY, CDR2 SVGAGI. CDR3 residues: CASSYSSNNQPQHF. In DNA form, the CDR3 reads TGTGCCAGCAGTTACTCATCCAACAATCAGCCCCAGCATTTT.

The V gene is TRBV10-3, the J gene TRBJ2-1; weak D call: TRBD2 (5 bases). The CDR3 extends over 16 amino acids. Germline assignment: CDR1 ENHRY and CDR2 SYGVKD. The V gene lost 3 bases and the J gene lost 3 bases, with 15 bases spanning the gap. The CDR3 DNA is TGTGCCATCAGTGAAGGGAGAAGCGGAATCTACAATGAGCAGTTCTTC. Protein product: CAISEGRSGIYNEQFF.

The chain couples TRBV15 to TRBJ2-1; 7 nucleotides agree with TRBD2. CDR1 LNHNV and CDR2 YYDKDF come from the germline V gene (reference sequence). The CDR3 totals 15 residues. V lost 5 bases to trimming and J lost 4 bases; unmatched junction nucleotides: 8. CDR3 sequence (DNA): TGTGCCACCAGCGCTGCGGGGGACGCATACAATGAGCAGTTCTTC. Translating it yields CATSAAGDAYNEQFF.

The chain employs TRBV4-1 and TRBJ2-7; 13 nucleotides agree with TRBD2. The ends lost 0 bases at V and 4 bases at J; junction bases unmatched: 6. The CDR3 is 17 amino acids. Germline V lookup: CDR1 MGHRA, CDR2 YSYEKL. CDR3 residues: CASSQEGLAGYSYEQYF. Here the CDR3 DNA reads TGCGCCAGCAGCCAAGAGGGACTAGCGGGGTATTCGTACGAGCAGTACTTC.

This rearrangement joins TRBV7-3 to TRBJ2-1, with 7 bases identical to TRBD2. The CDR3 consists of 15 residues. The trim removed 5 bases at V and 2 bases at J, leaving 6 bases unmatched. Germline V gene data show CDR1 as SGHTA and CDR2 as FQGTGA. The CDR3 region is CASSLILAAYNEQFF. For the CDR3, the DNA is TGTGCCAGCAGCCTCATCCTAGCGGCCTACAATGAGCAGTTCTTC.

The chain is built from TRBV4-3 and TRBJ2-5; 14 bases agree with TRBD2. After removal of 6 bases from V and 5 bases from J, the junction contained 8 bases not matched to a gene. The CDR3 extends over 16 amino acids. Germline loops: CDR1 LGHNA, CDR2 YSLEER. CDR3 sequence: CASRLDRLAGGETQYF. The CDR3 DNA is TGCGCCAGCAGACTTGACCGACTAGCGGGGGGGGAGACCCAGTACTTC.

The rearrangement links TRBV30 to TRBJ2-1; D might be TRBD2 (8 bases). Trimming removed 5 bases at V and 0 bases at J, with 14 bases between. The CDR3 is 15 amino acids. Germline CDR1 GTSNPN, CDR2 SVGIG (reference sequence). The DNA of the CDR3 is TGTGCCTGGGCGGGGGGACAGAACTCCTACAATGAGCAGTTCTTC. Its protein is CAWAGGQNSYNEQFF.

The chain joins TRBV18 to TRBJ2-3; 7 nucleotides match TRBD1. Germline trimming cut 6 bases from V and 2 bases from J; bases unmatched to any gene: 8. Germline loops: CDR1 KGHSH, CDR2 LQKENI. This CDR3 has 15 residues. In DNA, the CDR3 is TGTGCCAGCTCGCCTCGACAGGGAAACACAGATACGCAGTATTTT. Its protein is CASSPRQGNTDTQYF.

The chain joins TRBV19 to TRBJ1-2; 9 nucleotides line up with TRBD1. The V gene's germline CDR1 is LNHDA and CDR2 SQIVND (reference sequence). CDR3 length: 15 amino acids. J lost 4 bases, V lost 5 bases, and 8 bases had no gene match. CDR3 protein: CASSPEDRGAYGYTF. The CDR3 nucleotides are TGTGCCAGTAGTCCGGAGGACAGGGGAGCCTATGGCTACACCTTC.

Comments on this clone: A read error may produce the germline difference seen at one junction end. This chain uses TRBV5-8 with TRBJ2-4, with 8 bases matching TRBD1. The germline V gene has CDR1 SGHTS and CDR2 YDEGEE. This CDR3 has 11 residues. The CDR3 DNA follows: TGTGCCAGCAGCTTGCGGACAGGGAGCGTCTTC. Translation gives CASSLRTGSVF.

V gene TRBV13 combines with J gene TRBJ2-1, with 10 bases matching TRBD2. CDR1 and CDR2 from the germline V gene are PRHDT and FYEKMQ (reference sequence). This CDR3 contains 16 residues. V was pared by 2 bases and J by 7 bases, with 8 bases of the junction left unmatched. The CDR3 DNA reads TGTGCCAGCAGCTTAACCAGCGGGAGGGCCAGAAATGAGCAGTTCTTC. Translating it yields CASSLTSGRARNEQFF.

The chain carries TRBV4-2 and TRBJ1-2, with TRBD1 identical over 7 bases. With V trimmed by 0 bases and J by 3 bases, 7 bases remained unmatched. The CDR3 is 16 amino acids. Germline CDR1 is LGHNA and CDR2 is YNFKEQ. The CDR3 DNA sequence: TGTGCCAGCAGCCAAGATTTACAGGGGAGAGACTATGGCTACACCTTC. Its protein product is CASSQDLQGRDYGYTF.